The 29 T cell receptor beta chains given below trace back to one sample, sequenced in a study of cytomegalovirus exposure and HLA in healthy donors. The PCR had 60 Vbeta and 13 Jbeta primers. The assay was immunoSEQ multiplex PCR, and TCRdb's table has in-frame clones only and misses some. The profile shows some 170,000 clones, about four fifths of them singletons. Sequenced material: PBMCs. These receptors all come from a woman aged 18-30 years in good health and CMV-seropositive.

CDR3 loop: CASSEARAGPSNQPQHF. In DNA, the CDR3 is TGTGCCAGCAGTGAAGCGCGGGCAGGCCCAAGCAATCAGCCCCAGCATTTT. This chain joins TRBV6-1 and TRBJ1-5; D remains ambiguous. Germline V gene data show CDR1 as MNHNS and CDR2 as SASEGT. The V end lost 0 bases, the J end lost 1 base, and 13 bases lay between the germline ends. This CDR3 has 17 residues.

This sequence joins TRBV19 and TRBJ1-2; weak D call: TRBD1 (5 bases). The V and J ends lost 0 bases and 2 bases respectively, with 7 bases between them. This CDR3 has 14 amino acids. Germline CDR1 is LNHDA and CDR2 is SQIVND (reference sequence). The CDR3 DNA sequence: TGTGCCAGTAGTATAGATCGGGGGAACTATGGCTACACCTTC. This encodes CASSIDRGNYGYTF.

This clone was counted once. The gene calls are TRBV10-3 and TRBJ1-5; 9 bases align to TRBD1. Germline values: CDR1 ENHRY, CDR2 SYGVKD. The CDR3 runs to 13 residues. V lost 7 bases and J lost 7; bases outside the gene matches: 5. The CDR3 bases are TGTGCCATCACTGGGGACAGGGAACAGCCCCAGCATTTT. As protein: CAITGDREQPQHF.

J is TRBJ1-5 and V is TRBV27; D call uncertain. The germline CDR1 and CDR2 sequences are MNHEY and SMNVEV (reference sequence). V was cut by 4 bases and J by 4 bases, with 11 bases left in between. CDR3 length equals 14 residues. The CDR3 spells CASSSPPRNQPQHF. CDR3 in DNA: TGTGCCAGCAGTTCACCACCTCGGAATCAGCCCCAGCATTTT.

The chain is built from TRBV6-6 and TRBJ2-5; 7 bases map to TRBD1. Germline V gene data show CDR1 as MNHNY and CDR2 as SVGAGI (reference sequence). V lost 6 bases and J lost 5; bases outside the gene matches: 15. This CDR3 has 16 residues. CDR3 nucleotide sequence: TGTGCCAGCAGACCCTCCGGGACAGAGGTGCGGGAGACCCAGTACTTC. Translation gives CASRPSGTEVRETQYF.

The J gene is TRBJ1-1, the V gene TRBV6-1; D gene ambiguous. Germline V gives CDR1 MNHNS, CDR2 SASEGT. The CDR3 length is 13 residues. V lost 0 bases, J lost 4 bases, and 6 bases lay in between. CDR3 protein: CASSEARSTEAFF. CDR3 coding DNA: TGTGCCAGCAGTGAAGCCCGGAGCACTGAAGCTTTCTTT.

The DNA of the CDR3 is TGCGCCAGCAGCCCGGGCTACGAGCAGTACTTC. It codes for CASSPGYEQYF. The chain is built from TRBV4-1 and TRBJ2-7; D ambiguous. This CDR3 contains 11 residues. Germline V gives CDR1 MGHRA, CDR2 YSYEKL. Trimming removed 4 bases from V and 3 bases from J, with 4 bases in between.

The chain employs TRBV2 and TRBJ1-2; D gene unclear. V lost 6 bases, J lost 5 bases, and 16 bases lay in between. Looked up from germline, CDR1 is SNHLY and CDR2 is FYNNEI. The CDR3 has 14 residues. The CDR3 bases are TGTGCCAGCAGGACGCAGGAGGGCTCTTATGGCTACACCTTC. The encoded protein is CASRTQEGSYGYTF.

The chain couples TRBV5-1 to TRBJ2-7; D gene ambiguous. The CDR3 length is 15 residues. V lost 1 base and J 0 bases, leaving 11 bases between the germline ends. CDR1 is SGHRS and CDR2 is YFSETQ in the germline V gene. The CDR3 DNA follows: TGCGCCAGCAGCTTGAGTTCTGGTAGCTCCTACGAGCAGTACTTC. This sequence encodes CASSLSSGSSYEQYF.

The chain joins TRBV7-9 to TRBJ2-3; TRBD1 agrees at 7 bases. The V segment lost 3 bases and the J segment 0 bases; nucleotides outside the gene matches: 0. In germline, CDR1 is SEHNR, CDR2 FQNEAQ (reference sequence). The CDR3 runs 14 residues. For the CDR3, the DNA is TGTGCCAGCAGCTTGGGACAGAGCACAGATACGCAGTATTTT. As protein: CASSLGQSTDTQYF.

This clone came up a few times. This chain links TRBV9 with TRBJ2-3; D is perhaps TRBD1 (6 bases). V was clipped by 3 bases and J by 3 bases, with 14 bases between them. This CDR3 spans 15 amino acids. Germline V CDR1 and CDR2: SGDLS, YYNGEE. The chain's CDR3 is CASSGTGMRTDTQYF. The CDR3 DNA reads TGTGCCAGCAGCGGAACAGGGATGAGGACAGATACGCAGTATTTT.

V and J are TRBV30 and TRBJ1-3; D is undetermined. The CDR3 runs 15 residues. Per germline, CDR1 GTSNPN and CDR2 SVGIG (reference sequence). The V and J ends lost 3 bases and 4 bases respectively, with 16 bases between them. CDR3 nucleotides: TGTGCCTGGAGAAAACCAGGCGCCCGGGGAAACACCATATATTTT. Translating gives CAWRKPGARGNTIYF.

The genes are TRBV19 and TRBJ1-2; D gene ambiguous. Trimming took off 0 bases at V and 5 bases at J, with 13 bases between the two ends. There are 15 residues in the CDR3. Per germline, CDR1 LNHDA and CDR2 SQIVND (reference sequence). The CDR3 loop is CASSIETGSGYGYTF. The CDR3 nucleotides are TGTGCCAGTAGTATAGAGACCGGGAGTGGATATGGCTACACCTTC. The full variable domain, its missing parts supplied by reference TRBV19 and TRBJ1-2, is DGGITQSPKYLFRKEGQNVTLSCEQNLNHDAMYWYRQDPGQGLRLIYYSQIVNDFQKGDIAEGYSVSREKKESFPLTVTSAQKNPTAFYLCASSIETGSGYGYTFGSGTRLTVV.

This clone has more than one count but fewer than ten. V and J are TRBV15 and TRBJ1-4; 7 bases agree with TRBD1. The CDR3 is 15 residues long. V shed 5 bases, J shed 8 bases, and the junction held 11 bases outside the gene matches. Germline CDR1 is LNHNV and CDR2 is YYDKDF (reference sequence). In DNA, the CDR3 is TGTGCCACCAGCGGGTCCGGGACAGTCGGCGAAAAACTGTTTTTT. It translates to CATSGSGTVGEKLFF.

The rearrangement uses TRBV7-9 and TRBJ1-2; no clear D. Germline CDR1 reads SEHNR; CDR2 reads FQNEAQ (reference sequence). The CDR3 contains 14 residues. Trimming removed 5 bases at V and 4 bases at J, with 14 bases between. The DNA of the CDR3 is TGTGCCAGCAGCCCCAACTGGGAGACCTATGGCTACACCTTC. Translating it yields CASSPNWETYGYTF.

This chain joins TRBV7-2 and TRBJ2-1, with TRBD2 identical over 9 bases. V shed 3 bases and J 3 bases; nucleotides not matched to a gene: 3. CDR3 size: 15 residues. The V gene's germline CDR1 is SGHTA and CDR2 FQGNSA. This CDR3 reads CASSFPAGGYNEQFF. CDR3 nucleotides: TGTGCCAGCAGCTTCCCAGCGGGGGGCTACAATGAGCAGTTCTTC.

The chain joins TRBV5-4 to TRBJ1-4, with D uncertain. Per the germline V gene, CDR1 is SGHNT and CDR2 is YYREEE (reference sequence). V gave up 2 bases and J gave up 5 bases, with 4 bases separating them. The CDR3 consists of 12 residues. In nucleotides, the CDR3 is TGTGCCAGCAGCTTAGCGAATGAAAAACTGTTTTTT. It yields the protein CASSLANEKLFF.

The chain recombines TRBV5-6 with TRBJ1-3; weak D call: TRBD1 (6 bases). This CDR3 spans 13 amino acids. From germline, CDR1 is SGHDT and CDR2 YYEEEE. The V and J ends lost 0 bases and 8 bases respectively, with 9 bases between them. CDR3 amino acids: CASSLVPGDTIYF. CDR3 DNA sequence: TGTGCCAGCAGCTTGGTCCCAGGGGACACCATATATTTT.

The chain employs TRBV10-3 and TRBJ1-6; no firm D call. The V gene's germline CDR1 is ENHRY and CDR2 SYGVKD. The CDR3 has 14 residues. Trimming stripped 8 bases from V and 5 bases from J, with 13 bases between. For the CDR3, the DNA is TGTGCCATCCGCCCCCGGGAGAATAATTCACCCCTCCACTTT. The encoded protein is CAIRPRENNSPLHF.

This clone has a single count. The chain combines TRBV30 with TRBJ2-3, with 8 bases matching TRBD2. This CDR3 contains 15 residues. The germline V gene has CDR1 GTSNPN and CDR2 SVGIG (reference sequence). Unmatched junction bases numbered 5, after V lost 0 bases and J lost 3 bases. Here the CDR3 reads CAWSVRGGLTDTQYF. CDR3 coding DNA: TGTGCCTGGAGTGTACGGGGGGGTCTAACAGATACGCAGTATTTT.

The genes are TRBV11-2 and TRBJ2-1, with 9 positions matching TRBD1. The J segment lost 7 bases and the V segment lost 3 bases, leaving 4 bases of the junction unmatched. This CDR3 has 14 amino acids. Germline assignment: CDR1 SGHAT and CDR2 FQNNGV. The CDR3 DNA follows: TGTGCCAGCAGCTTTGGGACAGGGCGGAATGAGCAGTTCTTC. This sequence encodes CASSFGTGRNEQFF.

The V and J genes are TRBV20-1 and TRBJ1-6; D is uncertain. The V end was cut by 5 bases, the J end by 8 bases, with 7 bases between. This CDR3 has 11 amino acids. Germline CDR1 and CDR2: DFQATT and SNEGSKA (reference sequence). CDR3 amino acids: CSASADSPLHF. In DNA form, the CDR3 reads TGCAGTGCTTCGGCGGATTCACCCCTCCACTTT.

The rearrangement links TRBV28 to TRBJ1-4; no reliable D call. Per the germline V gene, CDR1 is MDHEN and CDR2 is SYDVKM. The CDR3 has 18 residues. V was clipped by 2 bases and J by 10 bases, with 26 bases between them. CDR3 residues: CASSLNFGRRVLFGKLFF. The CDR3 region has the DNA TGTGCCAGCAGTTTAAATTTCGGGAGGAGGGTTTTGTTTGGAAAACTGTTTTTT.

V is TRBV5-4 and J is TRBJ1-3, with D unclear. Germline values: CDR1 SGHNT, CDR2 YYREEE (reference sequence). CDR3 size: 14 residues. Trimming removed 1 base from V and 1 base from J, with 6 bases in between. The CDR3, as DNA: TGTGCCAGCAGCTTGTTAGATTCTGGAAACACCATATATTTT. Its protein product is CASSLLDSGNTIYF. The full variable domain, in which reference TRBV5-4 and TRBJ1-3 provide the parts outside the CDR3, is ETGVTQSPTHLIKTRGQQVTLRCSSQSGHNTVSWYQQALGQGPQFIFQYYREEENGRGNFPPRFSGLQFPNYSSELNVNALELDDSALYLCASSLLDSGNTIYFGEGSWLTVV.

The gene calls are TRBV6-4 and TRBJ1-6; 7 bases fit TRBD1. This CDR3 spans 19 amino acids. V shed 5 bases, J shed 4 bases, and the junction held 17 bases outside the gene matches. The germline V gene encodes CDR1 MRHNA and CDR2 SNTAGT. In nucleotides, the CDR3 is TGTGCCAGCAGTCCAACCGGGACAGAATCAGTTGGTTATAATTCACCCCTCCACTTT. This codes for CASSPTGTESVGYNSPLHF.

This clone has only a few counts. The chain combines TRBV19 with TRBJ1-1; D possibly corresponds to TRBD1 (5 bases). Germline CDR1 is LNHDA and CDR2 is SQIVND (reference sequence). The CDR3 is 15 amino acids. V shed 3 bases and J shed 0 bases, with 11 bases lying between them. As DNA, the CDR3 is TGTGCCAGTAGTATTGACCAGGGCCTGAACACTGAAGCTTTCTTT. This translates into CASSIDQGLNTEAFF.

The chain uses TRBV7-9 and TRBJ2-1; D possibly corresponds to TRBD2 (6 bases). V was pared by 5 bases and J by 4 bases, with 18 bases between. In germline, CDR1 is SEHNR, CDR2 FQNEAQ (reference sequence). The length of the CDR3 is 16 residues. DNA for the CDR3: TGTGCCAGCAGCCCTTGGGCGGGGCGGACTTACAATGAGCAGTTCTTC. It yields the protein CASSPWAGRTYNEQFF.

Comments on this clone: A junction end diverges from the germline sequence, so it may reflect a read error. The sample carries other DNA sequences with the same CDR3. The chain uses TRBV25-1 and TRBJ2-1; possible D gene TRBD2, 5 bases. The CDR3 has 15 residues. CDR1 and CDR2 from the germline V gene are MGHDK and SYGVNS. The CDR3 here is CASSDQLGSYNEQFF. CDR3 nucleotide sequence: TGTGCTAGCAGTGATCAGCTAGGGAGCTACAATGAGCAGTTCTTC.

This clone was recorded once. V and J are TRBV27 and TRBJ1-5; 8 bases align to TRBD1. The germline V gene encodes CDR1 MNHEY and CDR2 SMNVEV (reference sequence). The CDR3 is 14 amino acids. V lost 6 bases, J lost 5 bases, and 6 bases stayed unmatched. The CDR3 spells CASRLGQGHQPQHF. CDR3 DNA: TGTGCCAGCAGGCTCGGACAGGGACATCAGCCCCAGCATTTT.